These 22 T cell receptor beta chains originate from one sample sequenced in a study of vaccination effects on CD4 cells after COVID-19. Antigens of these TCRs are unknown. ViraFEST assay sequencing came after antigen-specific CD4+ T cells were expanded with viral peptide pools. Following 10 days of culture, CD4+ T cells were isolated. Documented for the person is a PCR-confirmed SARS-CoV-2 infection occurring between March and December 2020. This table comes from immunoSEQ multiplex PCR, and its TCRdb copy is limited to in-frame clones, with some not included. The sample has about 22,000 clones, 65% to 85% seen once. The specimen was CD4+ T cells from PBMCs cultured with SARS-CoV-2 spike peptides, collected before COVID-19 vaccination. The receptor set was obtained from a human donor who had a prior SARS-CoV-2 infection.

This chain connects TRBV7-2 to TRBJ2-7; 9 bases match TRBD1. The J segment lost 3 bases and the V segment lost 5 bases, leaving 2 bases of the junction unmatched. The CDR3 extends over 13 amino acids. Germline-derived CDR1 and CDR2 are SGHTA and FQGNSA. DNA for the CDR3: TGTGCCAGCAGCGTGGACAGGGGCTACGAGCAGTACTTC. Translation gives CASSVDRGYEQYF.

The chain has TRBV10-3 and TRBJ2-1; no clear D gene. Trimming cost V 2 bases and J 6 bases, with 17 bases left between them. Germline V gene data show CDR1 as ENHRY and CDR2 as SYGVKD. CDR3 size: 16 residues. The CDR3 reads CAISEANQIYGNEQFF. CDR3 nucleotide sequence: TGTGCCATCAGTGAGGCAAACCAAATCTATGGCAATGAGCAGTTCTTC.

The rearrangement uses TRBV4-1 and TRBJ2-3; 10 bases line up with TRBD2. There are 18 residues in the CDR3. V dropped 0 bases and J dropped 2; count of bases not matched to a gene: 8. Germline CDR1 and CDR2: MGHRA and YSYEKL. The CDR3 DNA reads as TGCGCCAGCAGCCAAGAAGGCCTAGCGGGGGCCCACACAGATACGCAGTATTTT. It encodes CASSQEGLAGAHTDTQYF.

This clone was seen only once. The gene calls are TRBV7-9 and TRBJ2-2; 9 bases align to TRBD2. The germline CDR1 and CDR2 sequences are SEHNR and FQNEAQ (reference sequence). This CDR3 has 15 amino acids. V shed 0 bases and J 6 bases; nucleotides not matched to a gene: 2. For the CDR3, the DNA is TGTGCCAGCAGCTTAGCCCGCGGGGGGGCCGGGGAGCTGTTTTTT. It translates to CASSLARGGAGELFF.

This clone was picked up a small number of times. V gene TRBV11-2 combines with J gene TRBJ2-1; 7 bases line up with TRBD2. After removal of 3 bases from V and 3 bases from J, the junction contained 5 bases not matched to a gene. CDR3 length: 15 residues. From germline, CDR1 is SGHAT and CDR2 FQNNGV. This CDR3 reads CASSFSSGVYNEQFF. The CDR3 DNA is TGTGCCAGCAGCTTCAGCAGCGGGGTCTACAATGAGCAGTTCTTC.

In this sample, this clone turned up once. The chain links TRBV7-9 to TRBJ1-1, with D unclear. Deletions cut 3 bases from V and 0 bases from J, with 5 bases between. The CDR3 covers 13 residues. Germline values: CDR1 SEHNR, CDR2 FQNEAQ (reference sequence). The CDR3 reads CASSFSLNTEAFF. CDR3 coding DNA: TGTGCCAGCAGCTTCTCCCTGAACACTGAAGCTTTCTTT.

This clone was detected once. CDR3: CASSSSEGELFF. For the CDR3, the DNA is TGTGCCAGCAGCTCGAGCGAGGGGGAGCTGTTTTTT. The chain has TRBV5-6 and TRBJ2-2; D is uncertain. This CDR3 spans 12 amino acids. The V end was cut by 3 bases, the J end by 8 bases, with 8 bases between. Looked up from germline, CDR1 is SGHDT and CDR2 is YYEEEE.

This chain joins TRBV6-5 and TRBJ2-7; no reliable D call. CDR3 size: 14 residues. Deletions cut 2 bases from V and 5 bases from J, with 13 bases between. CDR1 and CDR2 from the germline V gene are MNHEY and SVGAGI. The CDR3 coding sequence is TGTGCCAGCAGTTACGGCATTGCAGTGAACGAGCAGTACTTC. Residues: CASSYGIAVNEQYF.

The rearrangement joins TRBV2 to TRBJ2-7, with 9 bases fitting TRBD1. Germline lookup yields CDR1 SNHLY and CDR2 FYNNEI. This CDR3 comprises 14 residues. J lost 3 bases, V lost 1 base, and 1 base had no gene match. CDR3 loop: CASSEGGQGYEQYF. In DNA, the CDR3 is TGTGCCAGCAGTGAAGGGGGACAGGGCTACGAGCAGTACTTC.

Here the CDR3 reads CASSSTPGTGTDEQYF. The DNA for the CDR3 is TGTGCCAGCAGCTCGACCCCCGGGACAGGGACCGACGAGCAGTACTTC. The V gene is TRBV7-6, the J gene TRBJ2-7; 9 nucleotides align to TRBD1. Germline CDR1 SGHVS, CDR2 FNYEAQ. This CDR3 is 16 amino acids long. Trimming cost V 4 bases and J 5 bases; bases outside gene matches: 12.

V is TRBV7-2 and J is TRBJ2-5; D is uncertain. The CDR3 length is 13 residues. Trimming stripped 2 bases from V and 3 bases from J, with 7 bases between. Germline V CDR1 and CDR2: SGHTA, FQGNSA. The CDR3 DNA follows: TGTGCCAGCAGCTTACGGCCAAAAGAGACCCAGTACTTC. It is translated as CASSLRPKETQYF.

The genes are TRBV5-1 and TRBJ2-1; no clear D. In germline, CDR1 is SGHRS, CDR2 YFSETQ. Between the trimmed V and J ends, which lost 1 base and 8 bases, there was a span of 10 bases. The length of the CDR3 is 13 residues. For the CDR3, the DNA is TGCGCCAGCAGCTTGTCAAGTTCCCATGAGCAGTTCTTC. Translation: CASSLSSSHEQFF.

The CDR3 here is CASSVRGPTDTQYF. As DNA, the CDR3 is TGTGCCAGCAGCGTCAGGGGGCCCACAGATACGCAGTATTTT. The chain recombines TRBV9 with TRBJ2-3; TRBD1 matches at 8 bases. The ends lost 2 bases at V and 2 bases at J; junction bases unmatched: 1. Germline lookup yields CDR1 SGDLS and CDR2 YYNGEE. The CDR3 sequence is 14 residues long.

A few counts support this clone. The genes are TRBV5-1 and TRBJ1-1; tentative D call: TRBD1 (6 bases). The CDR3 sequence is 14 residues long. V lost 0 bases and J lost 5, with 11 bases in between. Per germline, CDR1 SGHRS and CDR2 YFSETQ. The CDR3 coding sequence is TGCGCCAGCAGCTTGGTAGGGGGAAGGACTGAAGCTTTCTTT. Translated: CASSLVGGRTEAFF.

This clone was counted a single time. The V gene is TRBV5-6, the J gene TRBJ2-2; weak D call: TRBD2 (6 bases). The CDR3 extends over 15 amino acids. CDR1 is SGHDT and CDR2 is YYEEEE in the germline V gene. V was clipped by 3 bases and J by 1 base, with 10 bases between them. Here the CDR3 DNA reads TGTGCCAGCAGCTGGGACTTGCAGAACACCGGGGAGCTGTTTTTT. Amino acid sequence: CASSWDLQNTGELFF.

A single count supports this clone. This rearrangement joins TRBV3-1 (or the pseudogene TRBV3-2) to TRBJ1-1; possible D gene TRBD1, 5 bases. The germline CDR1 and CDR2 sequences are LGHDT and YNNKEL (reference sequence). V was pared by 0 bases and J by 2 bases, with 10 bases between. The CDR3 extends over 15 amino acids. As DNA, the CDR3 is TGTGCCAGCAGCCAAGATTGGCGGGACAACACTGAAGCTTTCTTT. It translates to CASSQDWRDNTEAFF.

In regard to this clone: A read error may produce the germline difference seen at one junction end. This chain uses TRBV7-2 with TRBJ2-3; possible D gene TRBD2, 6 bases. CDR3 size: 13 residues. Germline V gene sequence: CDR1 SGHTA, CDR2 FQGNSA. DNA for the CDR3: TGTGCCAGCAGCTTACGGCGGGGATCCAGGGTACTTTTT. This translates into CASSLRRGSRVLF. Full variable domain (missing parts from reference TRBV7-2 and TRBJ2-3): GAGVSQSPSNKVTEKGKDVELRCDPISGHTALYWYRQSLGQGLEFLIYFQGNSAPDKSGLPSDRFSAERTGGSVSTLTIQRTQQEDSAVYLCASSLRRGSRVLFGPGTRLTVL.

V gene TRBV2 combines with J gene TRBJ2-4, with TRBD1 as a possible D gene (5 bases). Between the trimmed V and J ends, which lost 2 bases and 6 bases, there was a span of 11 bases. Germline assignment: CDR1 SNHLY and CDR2 FYNNEI. The CDR3 totals 14 residues. The CDR3 reads CASSERQIGNIQYF. CDR3 coding DNA: TGTGCCAGCAGTGAACGACAGATCGGAAACATTCAGTACTTC.

This clone was seen a few times. The V gene is TRBV20-1, the J gene TRBJ1-1; D unclear. Trimming stripped 5 bases from V and 5 bases from J, with 9 bases between. Germline V gene data show CDR1 as DFQATT and CDR2 as SNEGSKA (reference sequence). The CDR3 loop spans 11 amino acids. The CDR3 is CSAFLGTEAFF. CDR3 nucleotide sequence: TGCAGTGCTTTTCTGGGTACTGAAGCTTTCTTT.

The V and J genes are TRBV6-2 or TRBV6-3 and TRBJ2-2, with 10 nucleotides matching TRBD1. The J segment lost 4 bases and the V segment lost 2 bases, leaving 10 bases of the junction unmatched. The CDR3 runs 18 residues. CDR1 and CDR2 (germline): MNHEY, SVGEGT. The CDR3 region has the DNA TGTGCCAGCAGTTACCCTTCCGGGACAGGGGTTGTCACCGGGGAGCTGTTTTTT. Translation: CASSYPSGTGVVTGELFF.

In its sample, this clone was seen many times. The CDR3 nucleotides are TGCGCCAGCAGCCGGACCCGGGCCCAACCCAACGAGCAGTACTTC. This translates into CASSRTRAQPNEQYF. This rearrangement joins TRBV4-1 to TRBJ2-7, with D uncertain. Between the trimmed V and J ends, which lost 4 bases and 5 bases, there was a span of 18 bases. Germline assignment: CDR1 MGHRA and CDR2 YSYEKL. CDR3 length equals 15 residues.

The gene calls are TRBV6-1 and TRBJ1-1; no clear D. Looked up from germline, CDR1 is MNHNS and CDR2 is SASEGT. The CDR3 consists of 14 residues. V was cut by 2 bases and J by 0 bases, with 7 bases left in between. CDR3 nucleotides: TGTGCCAGCAGTGAACCCGGGATGAACACTGAAGCTTTCTTT. It yields the protein CASSEPGMNTEAFF.